The entry below gives a single T cell receptor beta chain sequence along with its context. The antigen remains undetermined. These data come from a study of beta chain features in type 1 diabetes. Study-wide results and caveats: Type 1 diabetes patients had TCRB CDR3s that were shorter (moderately but significantly so) in all four CD4+ subsets. Insertions at VDJ junctions were less frequent in type 1 diabetes patients. These patients also deleted more nucleotides at the same junctions.

CDR3 length equals 11 residues. Germline-derived CDR1 and CDR2 are ENHRY and SYGVKD. Trimming cost V 5 bases and J 6 bases, with 8 bases left between them. Since all of the isolated RNA was reverse transcribed, expressed TCRB transcripts were what got sequenced. Produced via immunoSEQ multiplex PCR; TCRdb's table is partial and in-frame only. The sample carries hundreds of thousands of clones, about an eighth recorded once. The material sequenced was naive CD4+ T cells from blood. The source is a man between 18 and 29 years old with type 1 diabetes. This chain uses TRBV10-3 with TRBJ2-7; unclear D gene. The CDR3 DNA sequence: TGTGCCATCAGTACCTCGAGCGAGCAGTACTTC. This codes for CAISTSSEQYF.